The clone carrying this T cell receptor (beta chain) appeared a few times. Its antigen remains unidentified. PCR used 60 Vbeta primers and 13 Jbeta primers. Sequencing was performed with immunoSEQ multiplex PCR; in TCRdb, only in-frame clones are kept and a portion is missing. The data contain roughly 160,000 clones, approximately 80% of them seen just once; the ten biggest clones take up 4.3%. This entry comes from a study of cytomegalovirus exposure and HLA in healthy donors. Points from the study as a whole: Per a prior analysis, the majority of TCR beta V segments were productive roughly 87% or roughly 30% of the time. Analyzed later, association rates of TCRs varied across HLA loci, with DRB1 most and HLA-C fewest.

J gave up 7 bases and V 2 bases, and 17 bases lay outside the gene matches. CDR3 length: 18 amino acids. The germline V gene encodes CDR1 SNHLY and CDR2 FYNNEI. The sequenced sample was PBMCs. The source of this sequence is a man in his forties in good health and CMV-seronegative. The chain links TRBV2 to TRBJ2-1; TRBD1 agrees at 7 bases. CDR3 protein: CASSEWLFESNRGNEQFF. CDR3 sequence (DNA): TGTGCCAGCAGTGAATGGCTGTTTGAATCGAACAGGGGAAATGAGCAGTTCTTC.